The text below deals with one T cell receptor (beta chain). The antigen is not known. At one of its ends the junction is not consistent with the germline gene, which may arise from a read error. Using genomic DNA as the template, TCR beta VDJ and CDR3 profiling was carried out. In TCRdb, the reads were re-called with MiXCR into one record per CDR3 protein. The data contain 40,000 to 50,000 distinct CDR3 sequences, about 78% of them singletons. The record originates from a study of CD8+CD57+ T cells in acquired aplastic anemia. Study summary: For CD4+ cells, healthy donors had an average of approximately 9.8 million reads. Study-wide points: A set of around 30 CD8+ CDR3 sequences was shared between patients and controls, and these sequences appeared highly expressed in patients. CD8+ Simpson's diversity showed no significant patient-control difference.

Germline-derived CDR1 and CDR2 are SNHLY and FYNNEI. CDR3 size: 12 residues. The clonotype was recovered from a human donor in good health, serving as a control. The chain has TRBV2 and TRBJ2-1; the D is unclear. The sequencing input was sorted CD4+, CD8+, or CD8+CD57+ T cells (not recorded which) from PBMCs. CDR3 amino acids: CASREDVDEQFF. The DNA for the CDR3 is TGTGCCAGCAGGGAAGATGTCGATGAGCAGTTCTTC. Looking up the rest from reference TRBV2 and TRBJ2-1 gives the full variable domain: EPEVTQTPSHQVTQMGQEVILRCVPISNHLYFYWYRQILGQKVEFLVSFYNNEISEKSEIFDDQFSVERPDGSNFTLKIRSTKLEDSAMYFCASREDVDEQFFGPGTRLTVL.